This TCR beta chain was sequenced for a study of human T cells and chemical hapten exposure. Study context: Small differences in pooled library volume mainly drove the variation in TCR yields per sample. Overall study findings and caveats: TCRs at high frequency, those above 1 in 1000, did not change with DPC sensitization.

Single cDNA molecules in the library carried unique molecular identifiers attached during preparation. In the authors' workflow: Sequenced samples showed a median of roughly 99,000 TCRs each, with counts running from around 24,000 to 710,000. TCRdb analysed the reads with MiXCR anew, one entry per CDR3 protein. The authors' filters were not applied to this entry. In the table there are 95,000 to 150,000 distinct CDR3 sequences, over 7% of which are singletons. This CDR3 is 18 amino acids long. Trimming removed 0 bases from V and 0 bases from J; junction bases left unmatched: 5. Germline V gene sequence: CDR1 SGHDT, CDR2 YYEEEE. A word on this clonotype: Antigen specificity is unknown.

The starting material, unfractionated whole blood, was used for total RNA extraction. The chain combines TRBV5-6 with TRBJ2-6; 8 nucleotides line up with TRBD1. Sequenced sample: whole blood. This TCR derives from a human donor in good health. Some clones in this sample may be carry-over from other donors' samples. CDR3 amino acids: CASSLGDRLDSGANVLTF. CDR3 in DNA: TGTGCCAGCAGCTTGGGGGACAGGCTTGACTCTGGGGCCAACGTCCTGACTTTC. Together with reference TRBV5-6 and TRBJ2-6, the CDR3 gives the full variable domain: DAGVTQSPTHLIKTRGQQVTLRCSPKSGHDTVSWYQQALGQGPQFIFQYYEEEERQRGNFPDRFSGHQFPNYSSELNVNALLLGDSALYLCASSLGDRLDSGANVLTFGAGSRLTVL.